The entry below gives a single T cell receptor (beta chain) sequence along with its context. This record comes from a study of blood T cell repertoires in COVID-19. Study summary: Acute and convalescent COVID-19 specimens originated in the United States, Italy and Spain. Nucleic acid was either cDNA or gDNA, and it came from T cells, B-cell-depleted T cells, or PBMCs.

In the original processing: Nucleated cell counts were estimated from reference gene primer amplification. Using immunoSEQ multiplex PCR, the repertoire was profiled, and TCRdb retains in-frame clones only, with some absent. The DNA was the basis for D and trimming; V, J and clone size are from that table. The table lists approximately 100,000 clones, roughly 90% of them singletons. CDR1 is MNHNS and CDR2 is SASEGT in the germline V gene. CDR3 length equals 16 residues. V lost 1 base and J lost 3, with 15 bases in between. The chain combines TRBV6-1 with TRBJ1-2; D might be TRBD1 (6 bases). This TCR came from a woman aged 55-69 years with acute or convalescent COVID-19. Sequencing input: peripheral blood. CDR3 sequence reads: CASSEGTWTADYGYTF. In nucleotides, the CDR3 is TGTGCCAGCAGTGAAGGTACCTGGACAGCCGACTATGGCTACACCTTC.